This is a list of T cell receptor beta chains from one sample in a study of T cell responses to AZD1222 COVID-19 vaccine. Sequencing was performed with immunoSEQ multiplex PCR; in TCRdb, only in-frame clones are kept and a portion is missing. The sample lists roughly 180,000 clones; over 80% were seen once. Here the sequenced sample was peripheral blood, taken on day 0 of AZD1222 vaccination. Source of these receptors: an adult in good health. Each CDR3 is given with its conserved first and last residue. A D gene is named only where the DNA matches it firmly.

. TRBJ1-1 TRBV7-6 CASSLAIEGNTEAFF
. TRBJ1-1 TRBV5-4 CASSLDSEAFF
TRBD2 TRBJ2-7 TRBV6-5 CASSHTSGSSSEQYF
. TRBJ1-6 TRBV2 CASRLGSSYNSPLHF
. TRBJ1-1 TRBV28 CASSVRGTAFF
. TRBJ1-1 TRBV12-3/TRBV12-4 CASTMVGDTEAFF
TRBD1 TRBJ2-5 TRBV19 CASSPRTGLGETQYF
TRBD1 TRBJ1-3 TRBV7-9 CASSLVPRGRRNTIYF
TRBD1 TRBJ1-6 TRBV14 CASSQDLLGQDPHNSPLHF
. TRBJ2-1 TRBV5-6 CASSFGDEQFF
TRBD1 TRBJ1-3 TRBV9 CASSQRDRTSGNTIYF
TRBD1 TRBJ1-2 TRBV30 CAWTQANRGINYGYTF
TRBD1 TRBJ2-1 TRBV9 CASSPGQAYNEQFF
TRBD1 TRBJ2-2 TRBV5-1 CASSLAYGTGGRDGELFF
. TRBJ1-1 TRBV6-5 CASSYADGNTEAFF
TRBD2 TRBJ2-1 TRBV11-2 CASSLSGMQFF
TRBD1 TRBJ1-3 TRBV7-7 CASSSGTAYSGNTIYF
TRBD1 TRBJ2-7 TRBV6-2/TRBV6-3 CASSYLSTGPAEQYF
. TRBJ1-2 TRBV7-2 CASSLGSGYTF
. TRBJ2-1 TRBV5-4 CASSLPSSYNEQFF
. TRBJ1-2 TRBV19 CASSTHPTGMEGYTF
. TRBJ1-6 TRBV30 CAWSLKVRVRRNSPLHF
. TRBJ1-1 TRBV7-9 CASSQQGTNTEAFF
TRBD2 TRBJ2-5 TRBV9 CASSVTSGREETQYF
. TRBJ1-2 TRBV7-9 CASSLWADGYTF
TRBD1 TRBJ1-1 TRBV30 CACRDSYNTEAFF
. TRBJ2-7 TRBV5-6 CASSLAQPYEQYF
TRBD1 TRBJ2-7 TRBV30 CAWGDRPYEQYF
. TRBJ1-5 TRBV7-2 CASSLVIRQPQHF
. TRBJ1-3 TRBV28 CASSFGTGNTGNTIYF
. TRBJ2-2 TRBV5-1 CASSLDGGTGTGELFF
. TRBJ2-2 TRBV13 CASSSYGANTGELFF
. TRBJ2-6 TRBV4-2 CASSQETGANVLTF
. TRBJ2-7 TRBV6-2/TRBV6-3 CASSYGEGGPLYEQYF
. TRBJ2-5 TRBV5-1 CASSLAGTIQETQYF
. TRBJ1-5 TRBV3-1/TRBV3-2 CASSQVGGSGPNQPQHF
. TRBJ1-5 TRBV18 CASSPNRDNQPQHF
. TRBJ1-2 TRBV5-1 CASSLDRENYGYTF
TRBD1 TRBJ1-1 TRBV4-1 CASSQVLSRGPTEAFF
. TRBJ1-3 TRBV9 CASSPPGNTIYF
TRBD1 TRBJ1-1 TRBV27 CASTAGGEAFF
. TRBJ1-2 TRBV27 CASSRAPQGGYGYTF
. TRBJ2-2 TRBV24-1 CATSDLSWAGTGELFF
TRBD1 TRBJ2-7 TRBV7-8 CASNKIRGFSYEQYF
. TRBJ2-2 TRBV4-3 CASSQLSGTGELFF
TRBD2 TRBJ2-3 TRBV9 CASSRGLAGNTQYF
. TRBJ1-2 TRBV27 CASSPDVNRGYTF
. TRBJ1-6 TRBV19 CAAQESSYNSPLHF
. TRBJ1-1 TRBV19 CASRLQGAHTEAFF
. TRBJ2-3 TRBV3-1/TRBV3-2 CASSLYTDTQYF
. TRBJ1-1 TRBV9 CASSGRGEAFF